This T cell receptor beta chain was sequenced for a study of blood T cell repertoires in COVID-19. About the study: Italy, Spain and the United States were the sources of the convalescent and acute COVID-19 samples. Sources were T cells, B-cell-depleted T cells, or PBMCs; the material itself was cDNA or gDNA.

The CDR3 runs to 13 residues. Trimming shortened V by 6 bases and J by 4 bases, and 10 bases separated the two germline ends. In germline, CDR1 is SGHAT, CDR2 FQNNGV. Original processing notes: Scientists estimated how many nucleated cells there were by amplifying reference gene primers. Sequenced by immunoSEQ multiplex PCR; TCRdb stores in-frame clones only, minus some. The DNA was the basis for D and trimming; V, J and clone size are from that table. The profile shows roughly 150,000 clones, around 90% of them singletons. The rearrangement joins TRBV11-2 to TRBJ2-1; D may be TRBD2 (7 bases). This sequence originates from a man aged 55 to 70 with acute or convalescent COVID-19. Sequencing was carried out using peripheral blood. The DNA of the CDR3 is TGTGCCAGCAGGGAGGGGGGGTACAATGAGCAGTTCTTC. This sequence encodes CASREGGYNEQFF.